This TCR beta chain was captured by sequencing in a study of blood T cells in healthy people across ages. Points from the study as a whole: Both naive CD4+ cell counts and diversity were greater in long-lived donors than in aged donors.

The CDR3 has 15 residues. The V end was cut by 3 bases, the J end by 0 bases, with 10 bases between. Germline V lookup: CDR1 PRHDT, CDR2 FYEKMQ (reference sequence). Points on this clonotype: Its specificity is not known.

A sample-barcoded 5' primer and a J-beta primer mix were used in a second PCR of roughly 7 to 12 cycles. TCRdb reanalysed the 5' RACE reads using MiXCR and keeps one entry per CDR3 protein. This table holds just under 750,000 distinct CDR3 sequences, over 20% found once. For every donor, a draw yielded ten milliliters of peripheral blood. What was sequenced was blood. The chain joins TRBV13 to TRBJ2-3; D is ambiguous. This clonotype originated in a man between 65 and 79 years old in good health. The CDR3 sequence: CASSFVSYSTDTQYF. The DNA of the CDR3 is TGTGCCAGCAGCTTCGTATCGTACAGCACAGATACGCAGTATTTT. Drawing the rest from reference TRBV13 and TRBJ2-3, the complete variable domain is AAGVIQSPRHLIKEKRETATLKCYPIPRHDTVYWYQQGPGQDPQFLISFYEKMQSDKGSIPDRFSAQQFSDYHSELNMSSLELGDSALYFCASSFVSYSTDTQYFGPGTRLTVL.